This record looks at one TCR beta chain sequence and its context. Its target is unknown. The method was immunoSEQ multiplex PCR; TCRdb's version includes in-frame clones alone and lacks a portion of them. This sample has 80,000 to 95,000 clones, with 65% to 85% found just once. These data come from a study of PD-1 blockade in classical Hodgkin lymphoma. Points from the study as a whole: Individuals who commenced nivolumab within less than 1 year of ASCT were excluded. The diversity seen at baseline in complete responders resembled that of newly diagnosed patients. CD4+ TCR diversity climbed significantly by C4D1, unlike CD8+ TCR diversity. The authors have not defined what causes the repertoire differences, possibly disease activity or prior therapy.

This sample's time point: cycle 4 day 1 (C4D1), after more than five weeks of nivolumab. No patient escaped relapse after autologous stem cell transplantation, and brentuximab vedotin exposure varied. Germline lookup yields CDR1 SGHNT and CDR2 YYREEE (reference sequence). CDR3 length: 13 amino acids. V was clipped by 4 bases and J by 2 bases, with 9 bases between them. The sequenced sample was peripheral blood mononuclear cells (PBMCs), obtained before the fourth cycle of nivolumab. This receptor was identified in a human donor with classical Hodgkin lymphoma. The V call is TRBV5-4, the J call TRBJ1-1; TRBD1 might be the D (5 bases). The CDR3 DNA follows: TGTGCCAGCAGCACAGACAGTAACACTGAAGCTTTCTTT. Its protein is CASSTDSNTEAFF.